This is a list of T cell receptor beta chains from one sample in a study of blood T cell repertoires in COVID-19. Libraries were prepared by immunoSEQ multiplex PCR; TCRdb keeps only in-frame clonotypes and omits some of them. The repertoire holds about 55,000 clones, with approximately 89% as singletons. Sequenced: peripheral blood. These receptors all stem from a human donor in a cohort sampled during active COVID-19. The CDR3 runs from the conserved cysteine through the conserved F or W. D genes are given only for firm matches. Not all rows give a size; the values are once, few, many and, for expanded clones, a class.

D: NA
J: TRBJ1-1
size: NA
V: TRBV5-1
CDR3: CASSLGTAGTEAFF
DNA: TGCGCCAGCAGCTTGGGTACAGCAGGCACTGAAGCTTTCTTT

D: NA
J: TRBJ2-2
size: NA
V: TRBV18
CDR3: CASSAGQIGNTGELFF
DNA: TGTGCCAGCTCAGCGGGACAGATTGGGAACACCGGGGAGCTGTTTTTT

D: TRBD1
J: TRBJ1-3
size: NA
V: TRBV18
CDR3: CASSPTAGTGGALGRNTIYF
DNA: TGTGCCAGCTCACCGACAGCCGGGACAGGGGGCGCCTTGGGAAGAAACACCATATATTTT

D: TRBD1
J: TRBJ2-5
size: NA
V: TRBV5-4
CDR3: CASSQPRQGETQYF
DNA: TGTGCCAGCAGCCAACCTAGACAGGGGGAGACCCAGTACTTC

D: TRBD2
J: TRBJ2-5
size: NA
V: TRBV7-9
CDR3: CASNLGTSGSGETQYF
DNA: TGTGCCAGCAACCTCGGGACTAGCGGGAGTGGAGAGACCCAGTACTTC

D: NA
J: TRBJ1-5
size: NA
V: TRBV2
CDR3: CASSEEGNQPQHF
DNA: TGTGCCAGCAGTGAAGAGGGGAATCAGCCCCAGCATTTT

D: NA
J: TRBJ1-6
size: once
V: TRBV6-1
CDR3: CASSERRPRSPLHF
DNA: TGTGCCAGCAGTGAACGACGGCCCAGGTCACCCCTCCACTTT

D: NA
J: TRBJ1-6
size: NA
V: TRBV6-5
CDR3: CASGDNYNSPLHF
DNA: TGTGCCAGTGGGGACAATTATAATTCACCCCTCCACTTT

D: NA
J: TRBJ2-2
size: NA
V: TRBV27
CDR3: CASSKGQANTGELFF
DNA: TGTGCCAGCAGTAAGGGACAAGCGAACACCGGGGAGCTGTTTTTT

D: NA
J: TRBJ1-1
size: NA
V: TRBV6-6
CDR3: CASSGTSGTEAFF
DNA: TGTGCCAGCAGCGGGACTTCTGGGACTGAAGCTTTCTTT

D: TRBD1
J: TRBJ1-4
size: once
V: TRBV11-2
CDR3: CASSLGQGSNEKLFF
DNA: TGTGCCAGCAGCCTGGGACAGGGGAGTAATGAAAAACTGTTTTTT

D: TRBD1
J: TRBJ1-1
size: NA
V: TRBV12-3/TRBV12-4
CDR3: CASSADGTGRAFF
DNA: TGTGCCAGCAGTGCGGACGGGACAGGGAGGGCTTTCTTT

D: NA
J: TRBJ2-2
size: NA
V: TRBV10-2
CDR3: CASSELPTGTGELFF
DNA: TGCGCCAGCAGTGAACTACCTACGGGGACCGGGGAGCTGTTTTTT

D: TRBD2
J: TRBJ2-7
size: few
V: TRBV19
CDR3: CASSIAGGLDEQYF
DNA: TGTGCCAGTAGTATAGCGGGGGGTTTGGACGAGCAGTACTTC

D: NA
J: TRBJ1-2
size: NA
V: TRBV7-2
CDR3: CASSPYRDGYTF
DNA: TGTGCCAGCAGCCCATACAGGGACGGCTACACCTTC

D: NA
J: TRBJ1-1
size: once
V: TRBV3-1/TRBV3-2
CDR3: CASSQVGGKNTEAFF
DNA: TGTGCCAGCAGCCAAGTTGGAGGGAAGAACACTGAAGCTTTCTTT

D: NA
J: TRBJ1-5
size: NA
V: TRBV18
CDR3: CASSPGLLNQPQHF
DNA: TGTGCCAGCTCACCGGGGCTGCTGAATCAGCCCCAGCATTTT

D: TRBD2
J: TRBJ2-2
size: NA
V: TRBV3-1/TRBV3-2
CDR3: CASSLGPGLAGEGGELFF
DNA: TGTGCCAGCAGCCTCGGACCGGGACTAGCGGGAGAGGGCGGGGAGCTGTTTTTT

D: TRBD2
J: TRBJ2-5
size: NA
V: TRBV30
CDR3: CAWSSDGGETQYF
DNA: TGTGCCTGGAGTAGTGACGGGGGGGAGACCCAGTACTTC

D: NA
J: TRBJ2-3
size: medium-sized
V: TRBV7-3
CDR3: CASSLGGATDTQYF
DNA: TGTGCCAGCAGCTTAGGGGGGGCCACAGATACGCAGTATTTT

D: TRBD2
J: TRBJ2-3
size: once
V: TRBV6-1
CDR3: CASSEGASSGSADTQYF
DNA: TGTGCCAGCAGTGAAGGTGCCTCTAGCGGGAGTGCAGATACGCAGTATTTT

D: NA
J: TRBJ2-1
size: NA
V: TRBV6-5
CDR3: CASSYSPLLREQFF
DNA: TGTGCCAGCAGTTACTCCCCCCTCTTGCGGGAGCAGTTCTTC

D: NA
J: TRBJ1-5
size: NA
V: TRBV6-1
CDR3: CASSEMRLSNQPQHF
DNA: TGTGCCAGCAGTGAAATGCGCCTTAGCAATCAGCCCCAGCATTTT

D: NA
J: TRBJ1-3
size: NA
V: TRBV11-2
CDR3: CASSSNPTASGNTIYF
DNA: TGTGCCAGCAGCTCAAATCCGACAGCCTCTGGAAACACCATATATTTT

D: NA
J: TRBJ2-1
size: NA
V: TRBV5-1
CDR3: CASSLLANEQFF
DNA: TGCGCCAGCAGCTTGTTAGCTAATGAGCAGTTCTTC

D: NA
J: TRBJ1-1
size: few
V: TRBV12-3/TRBV12-4
CDR3: CASSRGDTEAFF
DNA: TGTGCCAGCAGCCGGGGGGACACTGAAGCTTTCTTT

D: NA
J: TRBJ2-6
size: NA
V: TRBV10-3
CDR3: CATGLGPGANVLTF
DNA: TGTGCCACTGGGCTGGGGCCCGGGGCCAACGTCCTGACTTTC

D: NA
J: TRBJ1-1
size: NA
V: TRBV30
CDR3: CAWTTGLYTEAFF
DNA: TGTGCCTGGACAACGGGGTTGTACACTGAAGCTTTCTTT

D: NA
J: TRBJ1-1
size: NA
V: TRBV11-2
CDR3: CASSGKNTEAFF
DNA: TGTGCCAGCTCCGGGAAGAACACTGAAGCTTTCTTT

D: TRBD2
J: TRBJ2-1
size: NA
V: TRBV4-1
CDR3: CASSQGKREISYNEQFF
DNA: TGCGCCAGCAGCCAAGGCAAGCGGGAGATCTCCTACAATGAGCAGTTCTTC

D: NA
J: TRBJ1-5
size: NA
V: TRBV7-2
CDR3: CASSLGEVGNQPQHF
DNA: TGTGCCAGCAGCTTAGGGGAGGTGGGCAATCAGCCCCAGCATTTT